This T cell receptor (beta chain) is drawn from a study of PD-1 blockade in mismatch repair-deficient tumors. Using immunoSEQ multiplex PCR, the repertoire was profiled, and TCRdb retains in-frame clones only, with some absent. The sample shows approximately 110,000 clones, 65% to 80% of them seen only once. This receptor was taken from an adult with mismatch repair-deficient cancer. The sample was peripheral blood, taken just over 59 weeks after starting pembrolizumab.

CDR3 residues: CASSLGGLAGPNEQFF. The CDR3 bases are TGTGCCAGCAGCTTAGGAGGACTAGCGGGACCCAATGAGCAGTTCTTC. V and J are TRBV7-9 and TRBJ2-1; 12 bases fit TRBD2. This CDR3 contains 16 residues. V was pared by 1 base and J by 6 bases, with 4 bases of the junction left unmatched. Germline V gene sequence: CDR1 SEHNR, CDR2 FQNEAQ (reference sequence).